This entry describes one T cell receptor beta chain. Which antigen it targets is not known. No qualities accompany the bases; no much larger clone lies one base away. This entry is derived from a study of human T cells and chemical hapten exposure (dated by TCRdb to the early 2020s). Describing the broader study: For sensitization, 2% DPC in acetone was applied to a roughly 2 cm by roughly 2 cm area of upper inner arm skin. Libraries were pooled for sequencing, and per-sample TCR yields varied mainly because of small differences in library volumes within the pool. Throughout the roughly 23-week study period, patients were also given weekly therapeutic DPC doses on the scalp. Patch tests used Finn chambers with 0.01% DPC on the upper back, scored after 6 days by International Contact Dermatitis Research Group standards. Blood samples were taken from patients before sensitization (week 0) and at 2, 6 and about 24 weeks after DPC sensitization. In alopecia patients, the study followed how the peripheral blood TCR repertoire changed in vivo over primary and secondary sensitization to diphenylcyclopropenone (DPC), a hapten. Most of the patients in the cohort were female, and the cohort covered alopecia areata with under or over 50% scalp involvement, alopecia totalis and alopecia universalis. Blood for TCR sequencing was provided by twenty-nine alopecia patients at one to four time points (pre-sensitization, 2, 6 and 24 weeks). Study-level results and caveats: Patch test score was positively correlated with the number of PT1 expanded TCRs, with significance at thresholds 8, 16 and 32 but not at 4. The number of TCRs above 1 in 1000 frequency did not change with DPC sensitization; there was no evidence of global repertoire structure alterations. Expanded TCRs formed significantly more large CDR3 similarity clusters than pre-sensitization or healthy control sets, consistent with antigen-driven responses. After repeated subsampling, the strength of the expansion versus patch-test correlation and the threshold at which it became significant changed. Because every patient had alopecia, a presumed autoimmune disease, the patients' immune response might differ from that of healthy individuals.

The germline V gene specifies SGHTA as CDR1 and FQGNSA as CDR2. Taken from cysteine to phenylalanine, the CDR3 has 14 residues. Just the 42-base CDR3 DNA is kept, in frame starting at base 1. The germline ends are 10 bases apart after V is trimmed by 0 bases and J by 5 bases. Library generation was performed with RACE. The run used a NextSeq 500. During library preparation, unique molecular identifiers were attached to individual cDNA molecules so that TCRs could be counted quantitatively and reproducibly. From each blood RNA sample, both TCR alpha and TCR beta chains were sequenced. For the original study's pipeline: The median number of TCRs per sample was roughly 100,000, ranging from about 20,000 to 750,000. The Decombinator software suite was used to annotate V, J and CDR3 in the TCR reads. For PS versus PT1 abundance plots, all samples were subsampled to the same number of TCRs (28,000). Expanded TCRs were defined as absent before sensitization and observed at least eight times at the 2-week time point. The public sequencing data were trimmed at Q25 with fastp and processed into clonotypes with MiXCR by TCRdb, which kept only in-frame beta chains. A single entry per CDR3 protein holds the most common genes and DNA from its merged rows. Clone size and V and J calls follow TCRdb, not the original study. This sample lists around 300,000 distinct CDR3 sequences; around 7.7% were detected once. The top ten hold about 1.2% of the sample.

The sample's time point label, decoded: pre-sensitization, week 0. The treatment or condition label of this sample denotes: therapeutic diphenylcyclopropenone sensitization with weekly scalp DPC. At every patch-test visit, the blood draw took place before the patch test was put on. Patients were considered eligible if aged 18 to 70, diagnosed with alopecia and deemed suitable for DPC therapy, and patients were excluded if pregnant. Total RNA was isolated from unfractionated whole blood collected in Tempus Blood RNA tubes. The chain was built from TRBV7-2 and TRBJ2-5; the D segment cannot be called with confidence. This sequence originates from a man in his late teens or twenties with alopecia areata. Some clones in this sample may be carry-over from other donors' samples. The sample was whole blood, taken in connection with sensitization to the hapten diphenylcyclopropenone (DPC). CDR3 loop: CASSLALGRETQYF. The sequenced DNA is TGTGCCAGCAGCTTAGCGCTAGGCAGGGAGACCCAGTACTTC.